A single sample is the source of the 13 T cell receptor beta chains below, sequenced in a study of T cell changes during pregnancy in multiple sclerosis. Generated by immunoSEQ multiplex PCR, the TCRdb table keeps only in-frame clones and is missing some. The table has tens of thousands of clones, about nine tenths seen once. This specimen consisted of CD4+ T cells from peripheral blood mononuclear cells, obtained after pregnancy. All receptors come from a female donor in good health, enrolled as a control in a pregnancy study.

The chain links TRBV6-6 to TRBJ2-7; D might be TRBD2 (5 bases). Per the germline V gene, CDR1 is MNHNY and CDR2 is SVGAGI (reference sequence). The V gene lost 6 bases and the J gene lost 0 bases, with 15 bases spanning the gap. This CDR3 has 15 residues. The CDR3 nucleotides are TGTGCCAGCAGCCTAGACCTAGCCCCCTCCTACGAGCAGTACTTC. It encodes CASSLDLAPSYEQYF.

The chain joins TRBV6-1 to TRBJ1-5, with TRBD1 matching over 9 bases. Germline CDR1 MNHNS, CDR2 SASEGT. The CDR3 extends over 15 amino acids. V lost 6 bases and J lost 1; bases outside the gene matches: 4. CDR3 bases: TGTGCCAGCAGAGGACAGGGGTTGAGCAATCAGCCCCAGCATTTT. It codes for CASRGQGLSNQPQHF.

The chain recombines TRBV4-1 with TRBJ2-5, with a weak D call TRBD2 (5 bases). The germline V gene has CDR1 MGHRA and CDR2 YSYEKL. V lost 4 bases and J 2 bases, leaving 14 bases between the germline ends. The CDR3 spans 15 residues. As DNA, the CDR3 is TGCGCCAGCAGCCTCTTTGGGAGCCTTCAAGAGACCCAGTACTTC. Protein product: CASSLFGSLQETQYF.

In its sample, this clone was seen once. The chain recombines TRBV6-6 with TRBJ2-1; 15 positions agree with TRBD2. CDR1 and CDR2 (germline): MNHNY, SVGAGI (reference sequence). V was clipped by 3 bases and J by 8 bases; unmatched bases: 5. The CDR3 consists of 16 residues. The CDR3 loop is CASSYGLAGGPDEQFF. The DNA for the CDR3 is TGTGCCAGCAGTTATGGACTAGCGGGAGGGCCAGATGAGCAGTTCTTC.

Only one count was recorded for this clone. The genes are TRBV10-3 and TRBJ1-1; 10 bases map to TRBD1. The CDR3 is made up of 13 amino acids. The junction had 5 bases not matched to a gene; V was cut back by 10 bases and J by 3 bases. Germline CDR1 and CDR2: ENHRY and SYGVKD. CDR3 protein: CATSGTGDTEAFF. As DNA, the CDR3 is TGTGCCACCTCCGGGACAGGGGACACTGAAGCTTTCTTT.

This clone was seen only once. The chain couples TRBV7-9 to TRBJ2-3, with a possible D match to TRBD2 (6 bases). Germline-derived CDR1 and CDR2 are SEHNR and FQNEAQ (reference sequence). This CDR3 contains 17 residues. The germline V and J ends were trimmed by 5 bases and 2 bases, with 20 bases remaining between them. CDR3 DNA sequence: TGTGCCAGCAGCCCGAACCCGGTAGCGGAGCCCACAGATACGCAGTATTTT. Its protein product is CASSPNPVAEPTDTQYF.

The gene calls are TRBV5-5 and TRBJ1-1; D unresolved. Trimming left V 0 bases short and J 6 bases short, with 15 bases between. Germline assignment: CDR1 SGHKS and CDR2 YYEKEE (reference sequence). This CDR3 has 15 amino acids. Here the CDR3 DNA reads TGTGCCAGCAGCTTGGGAATAGCCACGGGAGCTGAAGCTTTCTTT. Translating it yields CASSLGIATGAEAFF.

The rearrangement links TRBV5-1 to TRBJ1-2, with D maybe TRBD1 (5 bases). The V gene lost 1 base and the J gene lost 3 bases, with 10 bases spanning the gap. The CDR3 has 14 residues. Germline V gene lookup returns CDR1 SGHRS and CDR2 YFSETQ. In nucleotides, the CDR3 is TGCGCCAGCAGCTTGACAGGACCAGACTATGGCTACACCTTC. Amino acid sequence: CASSLTGPDYGYTF.

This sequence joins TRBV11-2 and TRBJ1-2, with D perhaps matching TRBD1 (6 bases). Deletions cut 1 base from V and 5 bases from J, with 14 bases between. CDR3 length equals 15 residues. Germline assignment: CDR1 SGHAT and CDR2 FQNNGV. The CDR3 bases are TGTGCCAGCAGCTTAGCGGTAAAACAGGGTTATGGCTACACCTTC. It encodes CASSLAVKQGYGYTF. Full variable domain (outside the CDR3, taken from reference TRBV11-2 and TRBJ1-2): EAGVAQSPRYKIIEKRQSVAFWCNPISGHATLYWYQQILGQGPKLLIQFQNNGVVDDSQLPKDRFSAERLKGVDSTLKIQPAKLEDSAVYLCASSLAVKQGYGYTFGSGTRLTVV.

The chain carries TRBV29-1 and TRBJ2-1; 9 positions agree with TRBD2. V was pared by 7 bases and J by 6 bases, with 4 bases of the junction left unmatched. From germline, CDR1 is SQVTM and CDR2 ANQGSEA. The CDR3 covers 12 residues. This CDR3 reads CSGAGGGNEQFF. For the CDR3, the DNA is TGCAGCGGGGCGGGAGGGGGCAATGAGCAGTTCTTC.

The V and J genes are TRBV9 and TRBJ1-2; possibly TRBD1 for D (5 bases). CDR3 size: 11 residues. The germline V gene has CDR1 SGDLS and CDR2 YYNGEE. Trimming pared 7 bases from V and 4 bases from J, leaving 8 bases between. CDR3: CASGAAYGYTF. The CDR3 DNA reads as TGTGCCAGCGGGGCGGCCTATGGCTACACCTTC.

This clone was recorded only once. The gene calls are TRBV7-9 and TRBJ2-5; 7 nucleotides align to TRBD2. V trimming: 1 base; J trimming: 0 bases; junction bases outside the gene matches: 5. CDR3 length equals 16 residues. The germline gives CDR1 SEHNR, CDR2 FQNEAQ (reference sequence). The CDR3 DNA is TGTGCCAGCAGCTTAGGTCCAGCGGGAAACCAAGAGACCCAGTACTTC. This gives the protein CASSLGPAGNQETQYF.

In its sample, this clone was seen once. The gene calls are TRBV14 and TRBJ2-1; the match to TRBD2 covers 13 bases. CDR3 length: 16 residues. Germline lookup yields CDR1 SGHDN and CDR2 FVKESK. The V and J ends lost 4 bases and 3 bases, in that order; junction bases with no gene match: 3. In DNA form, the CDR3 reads TGTGCCAGCAGCCGGACTAGCGGGAGTAACTACAATGAGCAGTTCTTC. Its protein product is CASSRTSGSNYNEQFF.